The T cell receptor (beta chain) described here comes from a study of radiotherapy plus CTLA-4 blockade in lung cancer. Trimming removed 7 bases from V and 1 base from J; junction bases left unmatched: 5. The CDR3 has 16 amino acids. CDR1 is MDHEN, CDR2 SYDVKM, per germline. Whole-study findings and limits: TCR clones from tumors expanded in blood after radiotherapy plus ipilimumab.

As for this clone: Antigen unknown.

Sequencing used immunoSEQ multiplex PCR; TCRdb keeps in-frame clones, though not all of them. The table records 110,000 or so clones, about four fifths of them present only once. V gene TRBV28 combines with J gene TRBJ2-2, with 11 bases aligning to TRBD2. The TCR was taken from a human donor with non-small cell lung cancer who had a partial response to radiotherapy plus ipilimumab. Specimen: peripheral blood, collected from a patient treated with radiotherapy plus ipilimumab. The DNA of the CDR3 is TGTGCCAGCATAGGTAGCGGGAGGGTGAACACCGGGGAGCTGTTTTTT. Translation gives CASIGSGRVNTGELFF.